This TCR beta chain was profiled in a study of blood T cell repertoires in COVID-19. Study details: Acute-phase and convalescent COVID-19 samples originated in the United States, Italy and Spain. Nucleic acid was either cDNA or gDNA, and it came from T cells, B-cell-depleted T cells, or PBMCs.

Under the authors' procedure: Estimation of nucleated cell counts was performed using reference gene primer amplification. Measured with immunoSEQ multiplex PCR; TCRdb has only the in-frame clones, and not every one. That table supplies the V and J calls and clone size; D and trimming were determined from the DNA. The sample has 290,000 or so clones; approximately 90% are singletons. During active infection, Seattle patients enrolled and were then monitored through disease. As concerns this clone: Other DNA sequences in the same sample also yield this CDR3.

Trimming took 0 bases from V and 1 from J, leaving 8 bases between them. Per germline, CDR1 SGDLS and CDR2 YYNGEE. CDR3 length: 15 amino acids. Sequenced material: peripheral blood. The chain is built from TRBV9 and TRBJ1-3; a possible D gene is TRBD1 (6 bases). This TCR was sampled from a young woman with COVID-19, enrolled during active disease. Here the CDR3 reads CASSVEGGSGNTIYF. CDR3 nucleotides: TGTGCCAGCAGCGTAGAAGGGGGTTCTGGAAACACCATATATTTT. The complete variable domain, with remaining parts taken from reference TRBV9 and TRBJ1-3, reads DSGVTQTPKHLITATGQRVTLRCSPRSGDLSVYWYQQSLDQGLQFLIQYYNGEERAKGNILERFSAQQFPDLHSELNLSSLELGDSALYFCASSVEGGSGNTIYFGEGSWLTVV.